This T cell receptor beta chain came from a study of blood T cells in healthy people across ages. This clonotype was seen more than once but under ten times. The length of the CDR3 is 16 residues. V lost 3 bases, J lost 7 bases, and 12 bases stayed unmatched. Germline CDR1 MDHEN, CDR2 SYDVKM. Alongside a J-beta primer mix, a sample-barcoded 5' primer served in a second PCR lasting about 7 to 11 cycles. TCRdb ran MiXCR on the 5' RACE reads and lists one entry per CDR3 protein. Among more than 1,400,000 distinct CDR3 sequences listed, roughly 45% were seen once. This clonotype was obtained from a woman aged 18-29 years in good health. The chain has TRBV28 and TRBJ1-2; 9 nucleotides agree with TRBD1. Specimen: blood. This chain's CDR3 is CASSFPTSWDRVGYTF. The CDR3 nucleotides read TGTGCCAGCAGTTTCCCCACTTCCTGGGACAGGGTTGGCTACACCTTC.